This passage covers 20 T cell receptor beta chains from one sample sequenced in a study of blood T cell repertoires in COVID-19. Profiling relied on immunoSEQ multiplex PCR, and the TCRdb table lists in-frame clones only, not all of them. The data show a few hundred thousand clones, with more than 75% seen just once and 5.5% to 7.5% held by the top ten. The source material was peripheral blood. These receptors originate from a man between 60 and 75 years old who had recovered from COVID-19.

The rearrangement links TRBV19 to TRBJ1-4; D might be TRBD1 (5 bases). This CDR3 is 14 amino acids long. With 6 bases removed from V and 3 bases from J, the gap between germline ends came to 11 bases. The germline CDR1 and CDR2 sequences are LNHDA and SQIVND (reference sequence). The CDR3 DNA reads TGTGCCAGTAGCCCGGGGGGGGCTAATGAAAAACTGTTTTTT. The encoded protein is CASSPGGANEKLFF. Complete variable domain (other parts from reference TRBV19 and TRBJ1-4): DGGITQSPKYLFRKEGQNVTLSCEQNLNHDAMYWYRQDPGQGLRLIYYSQIVNDFQKGDIAEGYSVSREKKESFPLTVTSAQKNPTAFYLCASSPGGANEKLFFGSGTQLSVL.

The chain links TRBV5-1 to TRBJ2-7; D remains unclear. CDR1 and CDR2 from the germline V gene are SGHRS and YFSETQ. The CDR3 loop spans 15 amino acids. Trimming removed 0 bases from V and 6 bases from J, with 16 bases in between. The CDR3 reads CASSLARGIRGEQYF. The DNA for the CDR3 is TGCGCCAGCAGCTTGGCCCGCGGTATTAGAGGCGAGCAGTACTTC.

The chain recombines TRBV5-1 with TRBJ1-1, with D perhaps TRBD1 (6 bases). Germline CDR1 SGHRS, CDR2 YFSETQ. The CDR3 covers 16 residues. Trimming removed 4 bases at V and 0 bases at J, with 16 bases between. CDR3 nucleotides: TGCGCCAGCAGCCATACCACGGGACATTTGAACACTGAAGCTTTCTTT. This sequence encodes CASSHTTGHLNTEAFF. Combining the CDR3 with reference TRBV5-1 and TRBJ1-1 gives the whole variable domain KAGVTQTPRYLIKTRGQQVTLSCSPISGHRSVSWYQQTPGQGLQFLFEYFSETQRNKGNFPGRFSGRQFSNSRSEMNVSTLELGDSALYLCASSHTTGHLNTEAFFGQGTRLTVV.

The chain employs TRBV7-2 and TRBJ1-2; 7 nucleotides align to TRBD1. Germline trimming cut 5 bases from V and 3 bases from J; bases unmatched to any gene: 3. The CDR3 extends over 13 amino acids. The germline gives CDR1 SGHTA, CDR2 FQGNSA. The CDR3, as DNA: TGTGCCAGCAGCGCCAGGGGGGACTATGGCTACACCTTC. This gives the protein CASSARGDYGYTF.

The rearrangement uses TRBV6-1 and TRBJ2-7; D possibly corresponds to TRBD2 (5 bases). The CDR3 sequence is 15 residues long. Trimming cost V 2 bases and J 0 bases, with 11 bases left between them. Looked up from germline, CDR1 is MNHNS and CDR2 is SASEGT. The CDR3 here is CASSERDKASYEQYF. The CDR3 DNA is TGTGCCAGCAGTGAACGGGATAAAGCCTCCTACGAGCAGTACTTC.

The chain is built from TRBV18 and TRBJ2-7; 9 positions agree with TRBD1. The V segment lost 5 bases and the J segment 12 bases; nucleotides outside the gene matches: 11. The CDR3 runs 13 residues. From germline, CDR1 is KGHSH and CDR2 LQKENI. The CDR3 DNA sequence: TGTGCCAGCTCAGACGTACAGGGGGCAAGAACGTACTTC. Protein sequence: CASSDVQGARTYF. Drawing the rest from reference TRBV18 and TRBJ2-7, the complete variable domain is NAGVMQNPRHLVRRRGQEARLRCSPMKGHSHVYWYRQLPEEGLKFMVYLQKENIIDESGMPKERFSAEFPKEGPSILRIQQVVRGDSAAYFCASSDVQGARTYFGPGTRLTVT.

The CDR3: CASSVGPGNTGELFF. In DNA form, the CDR3 reads TGTGCCAGCAGCGTAGGCCCGGGGAACACCGGGGAGCTGTTTTTT. The chain has TRBV9 and TRBJ2-2, with D uncertain. CDR1 and CDR2 from the germline V gene are SGDLS and YYNGEE. Trimming took 0 bases from V and 1 from J, leaving 7 bases between them. This CDR3 contains 15 residues.

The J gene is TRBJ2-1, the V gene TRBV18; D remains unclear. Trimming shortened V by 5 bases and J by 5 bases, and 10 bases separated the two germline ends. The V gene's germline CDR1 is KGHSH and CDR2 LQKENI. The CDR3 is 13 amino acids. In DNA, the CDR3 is TGTGCCAGCTCATCTGCGAGTAACAATGAGCAGTTCTTC. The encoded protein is CASSSASNNEQFF.

As DNA, the CDR3 is TGTGCCAGTAGTGACTTGGGAGGCTATGGCTACACCTTC. Its protein product is CASSDLGGYGYTF. This chain uses TRBV19 with TRBJ1-2; no clear D gene. The CDR3 extends over 13 amino acids. V shed 5 bases and J shed 4 bases, with 11 bases lying between them. Germline CDR1 and CDR2: LNHDA and SQIVND (reference sequence).

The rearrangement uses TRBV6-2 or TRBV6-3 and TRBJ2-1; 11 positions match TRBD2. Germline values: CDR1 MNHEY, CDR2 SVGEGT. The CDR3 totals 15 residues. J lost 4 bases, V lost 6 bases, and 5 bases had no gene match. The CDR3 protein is CASSQLAGGYNEQFF. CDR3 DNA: TGTGCCAGCAGCCAGTTAGCGGGAGGGTACAATGAGCAGTTCTTC.

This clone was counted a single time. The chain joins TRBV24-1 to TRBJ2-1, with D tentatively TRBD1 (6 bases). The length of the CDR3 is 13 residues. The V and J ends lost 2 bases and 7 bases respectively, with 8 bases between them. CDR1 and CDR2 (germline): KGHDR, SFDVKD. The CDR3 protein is CATSDYRANEQFF. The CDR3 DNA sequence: TGTGCCACCAGTGATTACAGGGCGAATGAGCAGTTCTTC.

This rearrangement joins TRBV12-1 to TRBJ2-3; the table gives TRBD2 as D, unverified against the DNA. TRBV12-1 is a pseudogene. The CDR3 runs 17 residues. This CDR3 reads CASSRCQTRECVNTQYF. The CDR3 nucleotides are TGTGCCAGCAGCAGGTGCCAGACGCGGGAGTGTGTAAATACGCAGTATTTT.

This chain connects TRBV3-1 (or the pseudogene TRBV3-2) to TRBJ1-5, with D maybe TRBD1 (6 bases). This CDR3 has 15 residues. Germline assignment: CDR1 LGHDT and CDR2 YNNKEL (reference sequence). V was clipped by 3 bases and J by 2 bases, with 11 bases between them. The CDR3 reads CASSQSRGGNQPQHF. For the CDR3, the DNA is TGTGCCAGCAGCCAGAGCAGGGGCGGCAATCAGCCCCAGCATTTT.

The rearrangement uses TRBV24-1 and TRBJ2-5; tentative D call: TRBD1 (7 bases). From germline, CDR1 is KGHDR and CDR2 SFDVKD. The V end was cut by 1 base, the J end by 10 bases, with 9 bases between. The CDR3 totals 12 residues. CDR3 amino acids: CATSDFQGGQYF. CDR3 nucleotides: TGTGCCACCAGTGATTTCCAGGGGGGCCAGTACTTC.

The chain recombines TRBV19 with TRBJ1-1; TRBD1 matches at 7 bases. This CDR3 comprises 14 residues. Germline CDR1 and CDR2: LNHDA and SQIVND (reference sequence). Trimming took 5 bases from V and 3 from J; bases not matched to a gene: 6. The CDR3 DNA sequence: TGTGCCAGTAGTGTCCTACAGGGGTACACTGAAGCTTTCTTT. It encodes CASSVLQGYTEAFF.

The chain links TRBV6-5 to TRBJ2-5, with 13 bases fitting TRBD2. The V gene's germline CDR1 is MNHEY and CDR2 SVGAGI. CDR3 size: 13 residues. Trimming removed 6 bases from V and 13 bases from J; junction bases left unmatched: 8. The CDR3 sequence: CASRTSGGSPRYF. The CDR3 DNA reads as TGTGCCAGCAGGACTAGCGGGGGGTCACCAAGGTACTTC.

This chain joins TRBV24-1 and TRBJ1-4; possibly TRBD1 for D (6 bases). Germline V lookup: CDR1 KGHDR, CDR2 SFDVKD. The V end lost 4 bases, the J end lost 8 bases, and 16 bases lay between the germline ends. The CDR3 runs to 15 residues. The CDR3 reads CATSEQEGGVEKLFF. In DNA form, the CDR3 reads TGTGCCACCAGTGAGCAGGAGGGGGGGGTCGAAAAACTGTTTTTT.

In nucleotides, the CDR3 is TGTGCCTGGAGTGTTCGTCGCCCCGGGGGAGATACGCAGTATTTT. This codes for CAWSVRRPGGDTQYF. The chain carries TRBV30 and TRBJ2-3, with D maybe TRBD2 (6 bases). The CDR3 contains 15 residues. Germline values: CDR1 GTSNPN, CDR2 SVGIG (reference sequence). V lost 0 bases and J lost 5, with 15 bases in between.

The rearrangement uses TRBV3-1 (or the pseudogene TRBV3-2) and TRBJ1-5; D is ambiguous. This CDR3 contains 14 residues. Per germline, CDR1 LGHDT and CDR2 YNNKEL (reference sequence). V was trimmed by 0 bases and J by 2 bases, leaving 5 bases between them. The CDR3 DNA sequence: TGTGCCAGCAGCCAAGAAATCGGCAATCAGCCCCAGCATTTT. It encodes CASSQEIGNQPQHF.

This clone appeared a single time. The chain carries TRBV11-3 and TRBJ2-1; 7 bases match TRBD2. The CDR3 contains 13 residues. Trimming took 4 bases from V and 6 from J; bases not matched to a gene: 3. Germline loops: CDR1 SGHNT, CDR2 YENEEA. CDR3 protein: CASSSSGPNEQFF. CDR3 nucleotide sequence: TGTGCCAGCAGCTCTAGCGGTCCCAATGAGCAGTTCTTC.